The rows below give T cell receptor beta chains drawn from one sample of a study of blood T cell repertoires in COVID-19. Produced via immunoSEQ multiplex PCR; TCRdb's table is partial and in-frame only. Among under 350,000 clones listed, 89% were seen once. What was sequenced was peripheral blood. These receptors all come from a woman aged 30 to 39 with COVID-19, enrolled during active disease. Each CDR3 is given with its conserved first and last residue. The D gene is left open where the match is weak. Clone size is shown for a subset of rows, as once, few, many or a class of expanded clone.

v_gene: TRBV19
abundance: -
d_gene: -
j_gene: TRBJ1-1
CDR3aa: CASSVPPGQANTEAFF
CDR3nt: TGTGCCAGTAGTGTTCCCCCTGGCCAGGCGAACACTGAAGCTTTCTTT

v_gene: TRBV6-6
abundance: -
d_gene: -
j_gene: TRBJ2-5
CDR3aa: CASSYSRETQYF
CDR3nt: TGTGCCAGCAGTTACTCGCGGGAGACCCAGTACTTC

v_gene: TRBV6-5
abundance: many
d_gene: -
j_gene: TRBJ1-5
CDR3aa: CASRTGGQPQHF
CDR3nt: TGTGCCAGCAGGACAGGAGGTCAGCCCCAGCATTTT

v_gene: TRBV6-5
abundance: -
d_gene: -
j_gene: TRBJ2-6
CDR3aa: CASSFRVGGANVLTF
CDR3nt: TGTGCCAGCAGTTTCAGGGTCGGTGGGGCCAACGTCCTGACTTTC

v_gene: TRBV7-2
abundance: many
d_gene: TRBD2
j_gene: TRBJ2-5
CDR3aa: CASSRTGTSMNF
CDR3nt: TGTGCCAGCAGCCGTACCGGGACTAGCATGAACTTC

v_gene: TRBV19
abundance: -
d_gene: TRBD1
j_gene: TRBJ1-1
CDR3aa: CASSYDRVTEAFF
CDR3nt: TGTGCCAGTAGTTACGACAGGGTTACTGAAGCTTTCTTT

v_gene: TRBV2
abundance: -
d_gene: -
j_gene: TRBJ1-6
CDR3aa: CASSGGYGSPLHF
CDR3nt: TGTGCCAGCAGTGGAGGGTACGGCTCACCCCTCCACTTT

v_gene: TRBV5-1
abundance: -
d_gene: TRBD1
j_gene: TRBJ1-2
CDR3aa: CASSSRQGGNYGYTF
CDR3nt: TGCGCCAGCAGCTCCCGACAGGGTGGAAACTATGGCTACACCTTC

v_gene: TRBV6-5
abundance: -
d_gene: -
j_gene: TRBJ1-2
CDR3aa: CASSYPGQGYTF
CDR3nt: TGTGCCAGCAGTTACCCGGGACAAGGCTACACCTTC

v_gene: TRBV6-5
abundance: -
d_gene: -
j_gene: TRBJ2-7
CDR3aa: CASIRGSASSYEQYF
CDR3nt: TGTGCCAGCATTAGAGGGTCGGCGAGCTCCTACGAGCAGTACTTC

v_gene: TRBV3-1/TRBV3-2
abundance: -
d_gene: -
j_gene: TRBJ1-3
CDR3aa: CASSPSGSGNTIYF
CDR3nt: TGTGCCAGCAGCCCTTCCGGGAGTGGAAACACCATATATTTT

v_gene: TRBV5-1
abundance: -
d_gene: TRBD1
j_gene: TRBJ1-6
CDR3aa: CASSSGQGNSPLHF
CDR3nt: TGCGCCAGCAGCTCCGGACAGGGTAATTCACCCCTCCACTTT

v_gene: TRBV13
abundance: -
d_gene: TRBD1
j_gene: TRBJ2-1
CDR3aa: CASSLVPLTGGGNEQFF
CDR3nt: TGTGCCAGCAGCTTAGTCCCTCTGACAGGGGGAGGTAATGAGCAGTTCTTC

v_gene: TRBV24-1
abundance: once
d_gene: TRBD1
j_gene: TRBJ1-5
CDR3aa: CATSDRGQEAVWSQPQHF
CDR3nt: TGTGCCACCAGTGACCGAGGACAGGAGGCTGTTTGGAGTCAGCCCCAGCATTTT

v_gene: TRBV4-1
abundance: once
d_gene: -
j_gene: TRBJ1-1
CDR3aa: CASSLFADTEAFF
CDR3nt: TGCGCCAGCAGCCTCTTTGCGGACACTGAAGCTTTCTTT

v_gene: TRBV18
abundance: -
d_gene: -
j_gene: TRBJ2-1
CDR3aa: CASSPGSGEQFF
CDR3nt: TGTGCCAGCTCACCAGGATCGGGGGAGCAGTTCTTC

v_gene: TRBV30
abundance: once
d_gene: TRBD1
j_gene: TRBJ2-1
CDR3aa: CAWSVRGTGCLDNEQFF
CDR3nt: TGTGCCTGGAGTGTAAGGGGGACAGGGTGTCTGGACAATGAGCAGTTCTTC

v_gene: TRBV5-5
abundance: -
d_gene: -
j_gene: TRBJ1-5
CDR3aa: CASSLDGALRNQPQHF
CDR3nt: TGTGCCAGCAGCTTGGATGGGGCTCTGCGAAATCAGCCCCAGCATTTT

v_gene: TRBV27
abundance: -
d_gene: -
j_gene: TRBJ1-1
CDR3aa: CATSRGTEAFF
CDR3nt: TGTGCCACCTCGAGAGGGACTGAAGCTTTCTTT

v_gene: TRBV3-1/TRBV3-2
abundance: -
d_gene: TRBD2
j_gene: TRBJ2-5
CDR3aa: CASSQVRAGVTVETQYF
CDR3nt: TGTGCCAGCAGCCAAGTTAGGGCGGGGGTCACTGTCGAGACCCAGTACTTC

v_gene: TRBV18
abundance: -
d_gene: -
j_gene: TRBJ1-2
CDR3aa: CASSLSEGVDGYTF
CDR3nt: TGTGCCAGCTCACTCTCCGAGGGGGTTGATGGCTACACCTTC

v_gene: TRBV10-3
abundance: -
d_gene: -
j_gene: TRBJ1-2
CDR3aa: CAISEGAQGSYGYTF
CDR3nt: TGTGCCATCAGTGAGGGAGCTCAAGGGAGCTATGGCTACACCTTC

v_gene: TRBV6-5
abundance: -
d_gene: -
j_gene: TRBJ1-3
CDR3aa: CASRAQNSGNTIYF
CDR3nt: TGTGCCAGCAGGGCACAAAACTCTGGAAACACCATATATTTT

v_gene: TRBV9
abundance: few
d_gene: TRBD1
j_gene: TRBJ2-2
CDR3aa: CASSATGFANTGELFF
CDR3nt: TGTGCCAGCAGCGCGACAGGGTTCGCGAACACCGGGGAGCTGTTTTTT

v_gene: TRBV24-1
abundance: -
d_gene: -
j_gene: TRBJ1-2
CDR3aa: CATSALTGAEGYTF
CDR3nt: TGTGCCACCAGTGCCCTAACGGGTGCGGAGGGCTACACCTTC

v_gene: TRBV24-1
abundance: -
d_gene: -
j_gene: TRBJ1-4
CDR3aa: CATSGPSGSTNEKLFF
CDR3nt: TGTGCCACCAGTGGCCCCTCAGGGTCAACTAATGAAAAACTGTTTTTT

v_gene: TRBV11-3
abundance: -
d_gene: -
j_gene: TRBJ2-5
CDR3aa: CASSLDERQGWEEETQYF
CDR3nt: TGTGCCAGCAGCTTAGACGAACGTCAGGGCTGGGAGGAGGAGACCCAGTACTTC

v_gene: TRBV2
abundance: -
d_gene: -
j_gene: TRBJ2-2
CDR3aa: CASSPGQNTGELFF
CDR3nt: TGTGCCAGCAGCCCAGGGCAGAACACCGGGGAGCTGTTTTTT

v_gene: TRBV7-6
abundance: -
d_gene: TRBD2
j_gene: TRBJ2-5
CDR3aa: CASSSIAGKETQYF
CDR3nt: TGTGCCAGCAGCTCAATAGCGGGGAAAGAGACCCAGTACTTC

v_gene: TRBV4-3
abundance: -
d_gene: TRBD1
j_gene: TRBJ1-2
CDR3aa: CASSYRDRESYTF
CDR3nt: TGCGCCAGCAGCTACCGGGACAGGGAAAGCTACACCTTC

v_gene: TRBV5-1
abundance: -
d_gene: -
j_gene: TRBJ2-3
CDR3aa: CASSLGVLDTDTQYF
CDR3nt: TGCGCCAGCAGCCTAGGGGTTTTGGACACAGATACGCAGTATTTT

v_gene: TRBV28
abundance: -
d_gene: -
j_gene: TRBJ2-3
CDR3aa: CASDSDPWGGTDTQYF
CDR3nt: TGTGCCAGCGACTCGGACCCCTGGGGGGGCACAGATACGCAGTATTTT

v_gene: TRBV5-1
abundance: -
d_gene: -
j_gene: TRBJ2-2
CDR3aa: CASSLATGWTGELFF
CDR3nt: TGCGCCAGCAGCTTGGCCACAGGGTGGACCGGGGAGCTGTTTTTT

v_gene: TRBV21-1
abundance: -
d_gene: -
j_gene: TRBJ1-6
CDR3aa: CASSKAPAGQTTDSPLHF
CDR3nt: TGTGCCAGCAGCAAAGCCCCCGCTGGACAGACTACTGATTCACCCCTCCACTTT

v_gene: TRBV3-1/TRBV3-2
abundance: -
d_gene: -
j_gene: TRBJ2-1
CDR3aa: CASRDQEGLGEQFF
CDR3nt: TGTGCCAGCAGGGACCAAGAGGGCCTGGGGGAGCAGTTCTTC

v_gene: TRBV18
abundance: -
d_gene: TRBD1
j_gene: TRBJ2-7
CDR3aa: CASSPVQGSHEQYF
CDR3nt: TGTGCCAGCTCACCAGTACAGGGGTCCCACGAGCAGTACTTC

v_gene: TRBV9
abundance: -
d_gene: -
j_gene: TRBJ2-2
CDR3aa: CASNPSGSGTGELFF
CDR3nt: TGTGCCAGCAACCCCTCGGGGAGCGGCACCGGGGAGCTGTTTTTT

v_gene: TRBV6-5
abundance: -
d_gene: -
j_gene: TRBJ1-1
CDR3aa: CASSQTGRITEAFF
CDR3nt: TGTGCCAGCAGTCAGACAGGCCGAATCACTGAAGCTTTCTTT

v_gene: TRBV19
abundance: few
d_gene: TRBD2
j_gene: TRBJ2-7
CDR3aa: CASSIAGGPYEQYF
CDR3nt: TGTGCCAGTAGTATAGCGGGGGGTCCCTACGAGCAGTACTTC

v_gene: TRBV11-2
abundance: -
d_gene: -
j_gene: TRBJ1-2
CDR3aa: CASSSLQGADGYTF
CDR3nt: TGTGCCAGCAGCTCCCTTCAAGGGGCTGATGGCTACACCTTC

v_gene: TRBV7-6
abundance: -
d_gene: -
j_gene: TRBJ2-1
CDR3aa: CASSLKASPYNEQFF
CDR3nt: TGTGCCAGCAGCTTAAAAGCCTCCCCCTACAATGAGCAGTTCTTC

v_gene: TRBV21-1
abundance: -
d_gene: -
j_gene: TRBJ2-3
CDR3aa: CASSKLNPRQGSTDTQYF
CDR3nt: TGTGCCAGCAGCAAACTCAATCCCCGACAGGGAAGCACAGATACGCAGTATTTT

v_gene: TRBV5-1
abundance: -
d_gene: TRBD1
j_gene: TRBJ1-2
CDR3aa: CASSLGQGNGYTF
CDR3nt: TGCGCCAGCAGCTTGGGACAGGGCAACGGCTACACCTTC

v_gene: TRBV5-1
abundance: -
d_gene: TRBD1
j_gene: TRBJ2-7
CDR3aa: CASSYSGTGTVYEQYF
CDR3nt: TGCGCCAGCAGTTATTCCGGGACAGGGACGGTCTACGAGCAGTACTTC

v_gene: TRBV4-2
abundance: -
d_gene: TRBD2
j_gene: TRBJ2-5
CDR3aa: CASSQGERGGVETQYF
CDR3nt: TGTGCCAGCAGCCAAGGAGAACGGGGGGGCGTGGAGACCCAGTACTTC

v_gene: TRBV7-2
abundance: -
d_gene: -
j_gene: TRBJ1-2
CDR3aa: CASSSGVSGYTF
CDR3nt: TGTGCCAGCAGCTCAGGGGTCTCTGGCTACACCTTC

v_gene: TRBV7-2
abundance: -
d_gene: -
j_gene: TRBJ1-5
CDR3aa: CASSLMGTHSNQPQHF
CDR3nt: TGTGCCAGCAGCTTAATGGGGACACATAGCAATCAGCCCCAGCATTTT

v_gene: TRBV4-1
abundance: -
d_gene: -
j_gene: TRBJ1-5
CDR3aa: CASSPLAGNQPQHF
CDR3nt: TGCGCCAGCAGTCCCTTGGCAGGTAATCAGCCCCAGCATTTT

v_gene: TRBV25-1
abundance: -
d_gene: TRBD1
j_gene: TRBJ1-2
CDR3aa: CASSEAGGYGYTF
CDR3nt: TGTGCCAGCAGTGAGGCAGGGGGCTATGGCTACACCTTC

v_gene: TRBV14
abundance: -
d_gene: -
j_gene: TRBJ2-2
CDR3aa: CASSPLGGALVAGELFF
CDR3nt: TGTGCCAGCAGCCCCCTTGGGGGGGCACTGGTAGCCGGGGAGCTGTTTTTT

v_gene: TRBV19
abundance: -
d_gene: -
j_gene: TRBJ1-1
CDR3aa: CASSGGHRETEAFF
CDR3nt: TGTGCCAGTAGTGGGGGACATCGCGAAACTGAAGCTTTCTTT

v_gene: TRBV29-1
abundance: -
d_gene: TRBD1
j_gene: TRBJ1-3
CDR3aa: CSVEVGTVSGNTIYF
CDR3nt: TGCAGCGTTGAAGTCGGGACAGTCTCTGGAAACACCATATATTTT

v_gene: TRBV4-1
abundance: -
d_gene: -
j_gene: TRBJ1-4
CDR3aa: CASSLLTGTANEKLFF
CDR3nt: TGCGCCAGCAGCCTACTTACAGGGACCGCTAATGAAAAACTGTTTTTT

v_gene: TRBV27
abundance: -
d_gene: TRBD2
j_gene: TRBJ2-1
CDR3aa: CASSLYLAGGGEQFF
CDR3nt: TGTGCCAGCAGTTTATACCTAGCGGGGGGCGGTGAGCAGTTCTTC

v_gene: TRBV7-2
abundance: -
d_gene: -
j_gene: TRBJ1-1
CDR3aa: CASSLARPGIRAFMNTEAFF
CDR3nt: TGTGCCAGCAGCTTAGCCCGACCGGGGATCCGAGCCTTCATGAACACTGAAGCTTTCTTT